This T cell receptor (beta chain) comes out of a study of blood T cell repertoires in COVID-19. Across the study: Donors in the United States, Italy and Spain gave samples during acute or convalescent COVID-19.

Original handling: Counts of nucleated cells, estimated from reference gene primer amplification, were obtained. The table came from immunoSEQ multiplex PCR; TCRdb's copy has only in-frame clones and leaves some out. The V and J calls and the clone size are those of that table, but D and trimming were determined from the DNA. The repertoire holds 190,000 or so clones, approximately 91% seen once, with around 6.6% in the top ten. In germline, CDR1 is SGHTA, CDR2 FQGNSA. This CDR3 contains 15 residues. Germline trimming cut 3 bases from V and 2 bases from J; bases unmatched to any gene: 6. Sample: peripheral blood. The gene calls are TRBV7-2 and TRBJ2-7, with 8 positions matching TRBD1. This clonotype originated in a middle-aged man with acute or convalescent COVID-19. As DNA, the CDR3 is TGTGCCAGCAGCTTCACCGGGACAGGCGCCTACGAGCAGTACTTC. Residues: CASSFTGTGAYEQYF.